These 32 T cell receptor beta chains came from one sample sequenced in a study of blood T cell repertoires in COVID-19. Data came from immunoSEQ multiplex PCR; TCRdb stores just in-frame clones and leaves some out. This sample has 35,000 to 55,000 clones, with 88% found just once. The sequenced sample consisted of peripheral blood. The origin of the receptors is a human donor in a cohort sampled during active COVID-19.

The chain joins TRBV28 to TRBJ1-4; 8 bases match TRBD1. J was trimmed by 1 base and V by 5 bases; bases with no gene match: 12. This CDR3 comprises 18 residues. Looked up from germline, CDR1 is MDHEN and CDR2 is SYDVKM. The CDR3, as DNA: TGTGCCAGCAGTCGGACAGGGAAGATGGTCGGAACTAATGAAAAACTGTTTTTT. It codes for CASSRTGKMVGTNEKLFF.

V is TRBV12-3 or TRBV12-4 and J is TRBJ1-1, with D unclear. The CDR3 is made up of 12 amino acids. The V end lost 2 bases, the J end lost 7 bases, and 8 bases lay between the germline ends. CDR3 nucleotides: TGTGCCAGCAGTTTACGGGTTCTTGAAGCTTTCTTT. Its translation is CASSLRVLEAFF.

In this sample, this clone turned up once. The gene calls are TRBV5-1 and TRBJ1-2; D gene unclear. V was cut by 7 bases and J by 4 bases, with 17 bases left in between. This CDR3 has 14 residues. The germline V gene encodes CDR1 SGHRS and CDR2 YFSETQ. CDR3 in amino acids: CASLGEGEPYGYTF. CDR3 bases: TGCGCCAGCCTCGGGGAGGGCGAGCCCTATGGCTACACCTTC. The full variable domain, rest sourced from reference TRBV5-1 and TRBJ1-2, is KAGVTQTPRYLIKTRGQQVTLSCSPISGHRSVSWYQQTPGQGLQFLFEYFSETQRNKGNFPGRFSGRQFSNSRSEMNVSTLELGDSALYLCASLGEGEPYGYTFGSGTRLTVV.

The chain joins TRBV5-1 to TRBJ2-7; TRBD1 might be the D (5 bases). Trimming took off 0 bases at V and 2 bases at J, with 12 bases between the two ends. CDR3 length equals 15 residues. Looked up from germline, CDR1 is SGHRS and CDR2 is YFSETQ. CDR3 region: CASSLEGQPAYEQYF. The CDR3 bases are TGCGCCAGCAGCTTGGAGGGGCAACCCGCCTACGAGCAGTACTTC.

The CDR3 nucleotides are TGTGCCAGCAGCTTAGGGGGCGATGGCTACACCTTC. Protein product: CASSLGGDGYTF. This sequence joins TRBV5-4 and TRBJ1-2, with 7 bases aligning to TRBD1. The V gene's germline CDR1 is SGHNT and CDR2 YYREEE (reference sequence). This CDR3 comprises 12 residues. The V segment lost 2 bases and the J segment 6 bases; nucleotides outside the gene matches: 1.

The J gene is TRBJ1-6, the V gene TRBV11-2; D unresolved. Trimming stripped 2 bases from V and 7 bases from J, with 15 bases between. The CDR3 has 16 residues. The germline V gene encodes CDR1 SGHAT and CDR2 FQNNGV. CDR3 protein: CASSLPRRGLNSPLHF. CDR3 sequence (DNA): TGTGCCAGCAGCTTACCAAGACGGGGTTTAAATTCACCCCTCCACTTT. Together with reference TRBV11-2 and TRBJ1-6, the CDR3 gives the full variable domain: EAGVAQSPRYKIIEKRQSVAFWCNPISGHATLYWYQQILGQGPKLLIQFQNNGVVDDSQLPKDRFSAERLKGVDSTLKIQPAKLEDSAVYLCASSLPRRGLNSPLHFGNGTRLTVT.

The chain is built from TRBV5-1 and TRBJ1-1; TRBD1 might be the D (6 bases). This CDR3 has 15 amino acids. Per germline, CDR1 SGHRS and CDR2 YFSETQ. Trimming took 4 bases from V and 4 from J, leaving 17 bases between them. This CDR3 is CASSLLPGGGTEAFF. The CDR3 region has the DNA TGCGCCAGCAGCCTCCTTCCGGGAGGGGGCACTGAAGCTTTCTTT.

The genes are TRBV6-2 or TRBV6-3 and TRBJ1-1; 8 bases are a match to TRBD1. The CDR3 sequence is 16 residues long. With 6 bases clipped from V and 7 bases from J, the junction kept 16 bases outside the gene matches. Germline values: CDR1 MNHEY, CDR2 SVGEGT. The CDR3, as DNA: TGTGCCAGCAGCTCCCTCGGACAGGGCAGGGACATTGAAGCTTTCTTT. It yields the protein CASSSLGQGRDIEAFF.

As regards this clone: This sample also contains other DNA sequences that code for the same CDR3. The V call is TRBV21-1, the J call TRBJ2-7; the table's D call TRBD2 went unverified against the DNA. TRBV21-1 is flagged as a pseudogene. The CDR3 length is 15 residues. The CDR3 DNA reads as TGTGCCAGCAGCGGGAAAGCGGGAGGAAACTACGAGCAGTACTTC. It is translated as CASSGKAGGNYEQYF.

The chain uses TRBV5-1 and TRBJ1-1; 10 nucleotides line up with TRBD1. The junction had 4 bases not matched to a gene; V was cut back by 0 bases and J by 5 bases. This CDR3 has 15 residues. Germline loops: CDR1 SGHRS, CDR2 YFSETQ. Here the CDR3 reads CASSLGQGARTEAFF. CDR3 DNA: TGCGCCAGCAGCTTGGGACAGGGGGCCCGAACTGAAGCTTTCTTT.

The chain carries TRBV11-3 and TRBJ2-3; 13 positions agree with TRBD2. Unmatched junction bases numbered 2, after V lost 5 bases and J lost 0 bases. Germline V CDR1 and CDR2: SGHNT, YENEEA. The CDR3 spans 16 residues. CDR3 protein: CASSAGLAGSTDTQYF. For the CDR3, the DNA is TGTGCCAGCAGCGCGGGACTAGCGGGGAGCACAGATACGCAGTATTTT.

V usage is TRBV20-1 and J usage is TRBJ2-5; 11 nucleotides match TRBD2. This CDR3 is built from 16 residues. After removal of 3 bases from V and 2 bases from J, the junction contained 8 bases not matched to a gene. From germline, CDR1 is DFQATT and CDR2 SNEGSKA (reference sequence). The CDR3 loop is CSASKPGLADQETQYF. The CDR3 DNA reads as TGCAGTGCTAGTAAACCGGGACTAGCGGATCAAGAGACCCAGTACTTC.

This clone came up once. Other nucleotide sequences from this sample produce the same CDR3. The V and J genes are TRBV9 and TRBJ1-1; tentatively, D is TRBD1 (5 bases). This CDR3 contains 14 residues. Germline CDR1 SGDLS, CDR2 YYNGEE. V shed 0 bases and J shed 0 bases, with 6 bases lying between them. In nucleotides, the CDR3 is TGTGCCAGCAGCGTAGGACAGATGAACACTGAAGCTTTCTTT. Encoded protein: CASSVGQMNTEAFF.

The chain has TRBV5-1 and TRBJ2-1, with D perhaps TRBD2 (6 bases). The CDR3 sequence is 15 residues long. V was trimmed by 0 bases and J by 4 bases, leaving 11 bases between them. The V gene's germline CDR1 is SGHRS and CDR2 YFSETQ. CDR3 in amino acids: CASSLAASAYNEQFF. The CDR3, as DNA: TGCGCCAGCAGCTTGGCGGCTAGCGCTTACAATGAGCAGTTCTTC.

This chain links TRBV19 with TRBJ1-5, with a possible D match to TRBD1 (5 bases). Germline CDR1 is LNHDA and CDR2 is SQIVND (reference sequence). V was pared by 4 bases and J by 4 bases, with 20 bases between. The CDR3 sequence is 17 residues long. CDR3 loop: CASSRGGATMGNQPQHF. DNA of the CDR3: TGTGCCAGTAGTAGGGGAGGGGCGACCATGGGGAATCAGCCCCAGCATTTT.

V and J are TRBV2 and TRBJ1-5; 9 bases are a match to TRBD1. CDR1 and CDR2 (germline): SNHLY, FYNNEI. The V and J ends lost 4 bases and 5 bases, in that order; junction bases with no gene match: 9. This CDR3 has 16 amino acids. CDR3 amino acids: CASSGTGVFQDQPQHF. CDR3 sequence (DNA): TGTGCCAGCAGTGGGACAGGGGTATTTCAGGATCAGCCCCAGCATTTT.

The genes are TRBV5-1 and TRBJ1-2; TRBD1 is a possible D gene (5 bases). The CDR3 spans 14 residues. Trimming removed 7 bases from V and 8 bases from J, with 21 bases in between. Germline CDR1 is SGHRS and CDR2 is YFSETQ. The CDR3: CASSLGGGAGGYTF. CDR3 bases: TGCGCCAGCTCCCTTGGTGGAGGGGCGGGGGGCTACACCTTC. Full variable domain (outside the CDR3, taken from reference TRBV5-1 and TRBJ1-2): KAGVTQTPRYLIKTRGQQVTLSCSPISGHRSVSWYQQTPGQGLQFLFEYFSETQRNKGNFPGRFSGRQFSNSRSEMNVSTLELGDSALYLCASSLGGGAGGYTFGSGTRLTVV.

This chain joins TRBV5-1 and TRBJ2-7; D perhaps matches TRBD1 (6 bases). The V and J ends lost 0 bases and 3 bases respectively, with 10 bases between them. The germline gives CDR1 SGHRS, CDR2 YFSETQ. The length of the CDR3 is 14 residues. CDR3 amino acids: CASSLGQDLYEQYF. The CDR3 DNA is TGCGCCAGCAGCTTGGGACAGGATCTCTACGAGCAGTACTTC.

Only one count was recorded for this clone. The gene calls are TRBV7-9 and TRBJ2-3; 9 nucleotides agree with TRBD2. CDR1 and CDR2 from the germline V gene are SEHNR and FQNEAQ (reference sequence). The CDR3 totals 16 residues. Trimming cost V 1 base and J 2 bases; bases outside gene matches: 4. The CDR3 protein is CASSLGLAGITDTQYF. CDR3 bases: TGTGCCAGCAGCTTAGGTCTAGCGGGGATCACAGATACGCAGTATTTT.

CDR3 sequence: CAISDSPNYGYTF. In nucleotides, the CDR3 is TGTGCCATCTCGGACAGCCCTAACTATGGCTACACCTTC. The chain is built from TRBV10-3 and TRBJ1-2; D possibly corresponds to TRBD1 (6 bases). The CDR3 totals 13 residues. The V gene lost 8 bases and the J gene lost 0 bases, with 10 bases spanning the gap. Germline V gene data show CDR1 as ENHRY and CDR2 as SYGVKD.

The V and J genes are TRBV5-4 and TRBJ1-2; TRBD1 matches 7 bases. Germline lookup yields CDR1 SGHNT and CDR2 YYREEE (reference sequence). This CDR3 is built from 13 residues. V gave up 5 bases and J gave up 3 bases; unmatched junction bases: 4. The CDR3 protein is CASRQGTDYGYTF. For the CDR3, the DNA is TGTGCCAGCAGACAAGGGACAGACTATGGCTACACCTTC. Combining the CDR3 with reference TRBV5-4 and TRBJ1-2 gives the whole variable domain ETGVTQSPTHLIKTRGQQVTLRCSSQSGHNTVSWYQQALGQGPQFIFQYYREEENGRGNFPPRFSGLQFPNYSSELNVNALELDDSALYLCASRQGTDYGYTFGSGTRLTVV.

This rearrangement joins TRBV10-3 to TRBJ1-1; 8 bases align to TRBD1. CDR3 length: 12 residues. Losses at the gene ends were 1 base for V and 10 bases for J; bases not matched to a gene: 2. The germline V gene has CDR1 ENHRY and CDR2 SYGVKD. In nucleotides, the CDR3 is TGTGCCATCAGTGAGTGGACAGGGACAGCTTTCTTT. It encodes CAISEWTGTAFF.

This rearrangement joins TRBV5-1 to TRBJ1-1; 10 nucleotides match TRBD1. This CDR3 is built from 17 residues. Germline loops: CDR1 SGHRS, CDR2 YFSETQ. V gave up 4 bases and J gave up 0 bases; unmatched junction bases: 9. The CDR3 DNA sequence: TGCGCCAGCAGCCTCGGGGACAGGGGATACCTGAACACTGAAGCTTTCTTT. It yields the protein CASSLGDRGYLNTEAFF.

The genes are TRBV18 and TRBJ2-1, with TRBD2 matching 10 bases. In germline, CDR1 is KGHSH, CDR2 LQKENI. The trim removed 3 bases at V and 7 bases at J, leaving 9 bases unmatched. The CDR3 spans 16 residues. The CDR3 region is CASSPPAGGQGNEQFF. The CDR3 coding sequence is TGTGCCAGCTCACCCCCAGCGGGGGGGCAAGGTAATGAGCAGTTCTTC.

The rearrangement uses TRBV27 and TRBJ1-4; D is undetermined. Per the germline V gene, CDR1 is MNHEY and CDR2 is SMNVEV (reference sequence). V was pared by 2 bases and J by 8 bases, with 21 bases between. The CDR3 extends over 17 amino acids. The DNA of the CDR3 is TGTGCCAGCAGTTTAAGGGAGCCTAGGCGGGAAGCCGAAAAACTGTTTTTT. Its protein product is CASSLREPRREAEKLFF.

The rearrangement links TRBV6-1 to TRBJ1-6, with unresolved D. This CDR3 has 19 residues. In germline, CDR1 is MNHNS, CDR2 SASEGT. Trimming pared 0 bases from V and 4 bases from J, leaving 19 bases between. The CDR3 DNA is TGTGCCAGCAGTGAAGCGCATCGGGCGGGAATATTATATAATTCACCCCTCCACTTT. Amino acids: CASSEAHRAGILYNSPLHF.

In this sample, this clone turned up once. CDR3 amino acids: CASSDRQGAYNEQFF. In nucleotides, the CDR3 is TGTGCCAGCAGTGATCGACAGGGGGCCTACAATGAGCAGTTCTTC. This sequence joins TRBV6-1 and TRBJ2-1; 9 bases line up with TRBD1. This CDR3 contains 15 residues. Germline V gene lookup returns CDR1 MNHNS and CDR2 SASEGT. V shed 3 bases and J 2 bases; nucleotides not matched to a gene: 2.

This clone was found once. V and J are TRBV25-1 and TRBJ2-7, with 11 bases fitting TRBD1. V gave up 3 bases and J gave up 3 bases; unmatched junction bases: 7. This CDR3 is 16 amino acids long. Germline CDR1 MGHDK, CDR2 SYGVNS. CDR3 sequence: CASSDGGQGVNYEQYF. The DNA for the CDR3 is TGTGCCAGCAGTGACGGGGGACAGGGGGTAAACTACGAGCAGTACTTC.

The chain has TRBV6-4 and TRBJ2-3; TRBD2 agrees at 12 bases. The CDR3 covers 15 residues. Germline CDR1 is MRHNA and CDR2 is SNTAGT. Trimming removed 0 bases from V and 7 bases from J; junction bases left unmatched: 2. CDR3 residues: CASSDSTSGGNTQYF. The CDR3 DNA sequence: TGTGCCAGCAGTGACTCGACTAGCGGGGGTAATACGCAGTATTTT.

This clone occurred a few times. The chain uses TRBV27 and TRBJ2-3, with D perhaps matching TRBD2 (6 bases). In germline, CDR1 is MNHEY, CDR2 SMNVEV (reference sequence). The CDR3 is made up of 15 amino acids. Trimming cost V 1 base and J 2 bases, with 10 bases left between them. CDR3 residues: CASSLWPSATDTQYF. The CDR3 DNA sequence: TGTGCCAGCAGTTTATGGCCTAGCGCCACAGATACGCAGTATTTT.

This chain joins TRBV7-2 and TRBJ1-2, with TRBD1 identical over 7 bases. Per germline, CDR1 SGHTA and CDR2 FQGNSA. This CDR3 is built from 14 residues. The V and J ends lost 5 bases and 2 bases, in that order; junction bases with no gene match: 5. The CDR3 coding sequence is TGTGCCAGCAGCCCACGACAGGGAAACTATGGCTACACCTTC. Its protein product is CASSPRQGNYGYTF.

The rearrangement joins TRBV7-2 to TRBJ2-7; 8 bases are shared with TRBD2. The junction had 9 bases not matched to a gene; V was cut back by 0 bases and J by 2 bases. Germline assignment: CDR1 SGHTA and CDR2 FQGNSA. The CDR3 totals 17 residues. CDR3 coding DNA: TGTGCCAGCAGCTTAGCGGGCCACGGGGGGGCCGCCTACGAGCAGTACTTC. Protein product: CASSLAGHGGAAYEQYF.